This T cell receptor beta chain was recovered during a study of blood T cell repertoires in COVID-19. Germline V lookup: CDR1 MNHEY, CDR2 SMNVEV (reference sequence). The CDR3 contains 13 residues. Trimming pared 4 bases from V and 8 bases from J, leaving 14 bases between. Source study methods: It was from reference gene primer amplification that nucleated cell counts were estimated. Libraries were prepared by immunoSEQ multiplex PCR; TCRdb keeps only in-frame clonotypes and omits some of them. For V, J and clone size, that table is used; D and trimming come from the DNA. The sample includes some 73,000 clones, roughly three quarters of them seen just once.

The chain uses TRBV27 and TRBJ1-2; tentative D call: TRBD1 (6 bases). Input material: peripheral blood. This clonotype originated in a man between 65 and 79 years old with COVID-19, enrolled during active disease. In nucleotides, the CDR3 is TGTGCCAGCAGTTACCGGGACATACAAGGCTACACCTTC. Protein product: CASSYRDIQGYTF.